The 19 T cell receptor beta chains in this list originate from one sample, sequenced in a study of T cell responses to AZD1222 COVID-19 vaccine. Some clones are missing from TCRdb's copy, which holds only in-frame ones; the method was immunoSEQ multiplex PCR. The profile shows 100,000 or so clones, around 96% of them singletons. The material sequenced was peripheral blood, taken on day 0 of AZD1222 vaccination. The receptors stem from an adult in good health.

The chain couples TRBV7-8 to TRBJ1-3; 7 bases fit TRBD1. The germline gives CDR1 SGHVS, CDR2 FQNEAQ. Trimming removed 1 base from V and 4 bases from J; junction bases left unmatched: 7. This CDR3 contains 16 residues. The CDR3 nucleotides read TGTGCCAGCAGCTTAGGACGACAGGGTACAGGAAACACCATATATTTT. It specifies CASSLGRQGTGNTIYF.

CDR3 in amino acids: CASSPLGQRGSTGELFF. The CDR3 DNA follows: TGTGCCAGCTCACCACTAGGTCAGCGGGGATCCACCGGGGAGCTGTTTTTT. The chain joins TRBV18 to TRBJ2-2, with 7 bases fitting TRBD2. The CDR3 totals 17 residues. Germline CDR1 is KGHSH and CDR2 is LQKENI. V shed 1 base, J shed 4 bases, and the junction held 9 bases outside the gene matches.

The CDR3 DNA follows: TGTGCCATCATGACAGGAGACTATGGCTACACCTTC. Protein product: CAIMTGDYGYTF. This chain connects TRBV6-5 to TRBJ1-2, with TRBD1 as a possible D gene (6 bases). The V end lost 10 bases, the J end lost 3 bases, and 12 bases lay between the germline ends. The CDR3 is 12 amino acids. Germline CDR1 and CDR2: MNHEY and SVGAGI.

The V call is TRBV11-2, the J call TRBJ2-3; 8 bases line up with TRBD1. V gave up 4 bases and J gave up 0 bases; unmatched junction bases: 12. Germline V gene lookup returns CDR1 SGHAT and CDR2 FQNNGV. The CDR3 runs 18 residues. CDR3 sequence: CASSSTWTGSPSTDTQYF. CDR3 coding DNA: TGTGCCAGCAGCTCGACTTGGACAGGGAGCCCTAGCACAGATACGCAGTATTTT.

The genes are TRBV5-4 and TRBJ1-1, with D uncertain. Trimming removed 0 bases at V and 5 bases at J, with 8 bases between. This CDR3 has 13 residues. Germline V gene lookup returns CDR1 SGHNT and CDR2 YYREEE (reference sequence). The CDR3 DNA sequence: TGTGCCAGCAGCTTGGCCGCCGGGACTGAAGCTTTCTTT. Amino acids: CASSLAAGTEAFF.

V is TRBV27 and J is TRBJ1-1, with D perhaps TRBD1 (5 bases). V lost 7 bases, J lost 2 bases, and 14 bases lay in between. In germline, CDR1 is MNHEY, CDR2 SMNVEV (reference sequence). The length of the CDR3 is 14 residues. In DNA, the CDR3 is TGTGCCAGCATCAAGAGAGGGGTAAACACTGAAGCTTTCTTT. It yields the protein CASIKRGVNTEAFF.

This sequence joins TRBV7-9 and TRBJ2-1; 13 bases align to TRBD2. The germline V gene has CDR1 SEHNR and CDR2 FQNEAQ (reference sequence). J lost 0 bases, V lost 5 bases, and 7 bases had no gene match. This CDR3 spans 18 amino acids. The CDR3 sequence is CASSPGTSGAHSYNEQFF. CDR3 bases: TGTGCCAGCAGCCCCGGGACTAGCGGGGCTCACTCCTACAATGAGCAGTTCTTC.

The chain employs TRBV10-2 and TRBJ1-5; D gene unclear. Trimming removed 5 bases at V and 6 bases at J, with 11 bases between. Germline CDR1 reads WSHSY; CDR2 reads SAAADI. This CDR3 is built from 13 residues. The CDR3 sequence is CASSPFVTQPQHF. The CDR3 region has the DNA TGCGCCAGCAGTCCTTTCGTAACTCAGCCCCAGCATTTT.

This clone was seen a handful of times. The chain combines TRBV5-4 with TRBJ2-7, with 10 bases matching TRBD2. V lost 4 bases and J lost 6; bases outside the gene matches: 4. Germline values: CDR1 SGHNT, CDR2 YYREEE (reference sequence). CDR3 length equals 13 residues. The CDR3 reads CASSEREGLEQYF. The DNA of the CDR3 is TGTGCCAGCAGCGAGCGGGAGGGCCTCGAGCAGTACTTC.

The CDR3 nucleotides read TGTGCCAGCAGCGCAGCGTTGTCGGGACGTTTTCACACCTTC. Residues: CASSAALSGRFHTF. This chain uses TRBV7-2 with TRBJ1-2; maybe TRBD1 (5 bases). The CDR3 is 14 residues long. The V gene's germline CDR1 is SGHTA and CDR2 FQGNSA. The V end lost 5 bases, the J end lost 12 bases, and 22 bases lay between the germline ends.

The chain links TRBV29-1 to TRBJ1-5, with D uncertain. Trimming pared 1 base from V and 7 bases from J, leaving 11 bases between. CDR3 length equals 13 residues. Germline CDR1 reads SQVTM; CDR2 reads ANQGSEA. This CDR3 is CSVEVREGQPQHF. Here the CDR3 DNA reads TGCAGCGTTGAAGTAAGAGAAGGACAGCCCCAGCATTTT.

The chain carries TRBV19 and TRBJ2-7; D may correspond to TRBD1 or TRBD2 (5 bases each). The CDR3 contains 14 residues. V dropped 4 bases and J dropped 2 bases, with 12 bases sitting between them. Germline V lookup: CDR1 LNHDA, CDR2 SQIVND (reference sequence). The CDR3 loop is CASSTGWGAYEQYF. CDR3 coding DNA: TGTGCCAGTAGTACAGGGTGGGGAGCCTACGAGCAGTACTTC.

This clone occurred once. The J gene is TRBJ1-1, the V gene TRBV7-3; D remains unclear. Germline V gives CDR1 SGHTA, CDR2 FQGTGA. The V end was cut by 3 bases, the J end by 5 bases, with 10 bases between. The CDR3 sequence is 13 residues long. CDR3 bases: TGTGCCAGCAGCTTTTCGGTAACTACTGAAGCTTTCTTT. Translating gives CASSFSVTTEAFF.

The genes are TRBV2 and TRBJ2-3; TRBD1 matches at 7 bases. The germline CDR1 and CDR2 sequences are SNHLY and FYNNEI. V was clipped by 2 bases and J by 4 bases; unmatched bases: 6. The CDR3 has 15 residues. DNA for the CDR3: TGTGCCAGCAGTGAAAGACAGGGTGGGGCAGATACGCAGTATTTT. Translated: CASSERQGGADTQYF.

For the CDR3, the DNA is TGTGCCAGCAGCATCGGGACTAGCGGGAGAGGAGAGACCCAGTACTTC. Protein sequence: CASSIGTSGRGETQYF. This chain links TRBV7-3 with TRBJ2-5; 14 nucleotides align to TRBD2. The CDR3 spans 16 residues. Germline CDR1 is SGHTA and CDR2 is FQGTGA. Trimming cost V 5 bases and J 4 bases; bases outside gene matches: 6.

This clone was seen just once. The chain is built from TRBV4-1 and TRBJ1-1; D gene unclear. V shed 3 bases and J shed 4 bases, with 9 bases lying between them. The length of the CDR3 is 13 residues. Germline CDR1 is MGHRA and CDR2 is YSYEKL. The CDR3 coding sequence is TGCGCCAGCAGCCAGGGCGAGGCCACTGAAGCTTTCTTT. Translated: CASSQGEATEAFF.

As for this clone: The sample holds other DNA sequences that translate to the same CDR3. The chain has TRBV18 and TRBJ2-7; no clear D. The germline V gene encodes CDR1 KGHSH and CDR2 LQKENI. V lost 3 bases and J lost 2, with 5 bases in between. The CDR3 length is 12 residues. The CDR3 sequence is CASSPGTYEQYF. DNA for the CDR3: TGTGCCAGCTCACCGGGTACCTACGAGCAGTACTTC.

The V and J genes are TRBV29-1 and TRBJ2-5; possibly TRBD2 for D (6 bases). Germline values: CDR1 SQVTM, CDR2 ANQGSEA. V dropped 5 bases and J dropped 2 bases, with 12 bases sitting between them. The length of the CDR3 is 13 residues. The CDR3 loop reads CSVTKGLQETQYF. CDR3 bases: TGCAGCGTTACCAAAGGACTACAAGAGACCCAGTACTTC.

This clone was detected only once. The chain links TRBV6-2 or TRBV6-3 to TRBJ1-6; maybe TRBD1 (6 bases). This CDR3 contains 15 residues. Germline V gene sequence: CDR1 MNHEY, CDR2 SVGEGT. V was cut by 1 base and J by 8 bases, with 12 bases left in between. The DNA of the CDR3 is TGTGCCAGCAGTTACTTGGGGGGCCTAGATTCACCCCTCCACTTT. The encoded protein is CASSYLGGLDSPLHF.